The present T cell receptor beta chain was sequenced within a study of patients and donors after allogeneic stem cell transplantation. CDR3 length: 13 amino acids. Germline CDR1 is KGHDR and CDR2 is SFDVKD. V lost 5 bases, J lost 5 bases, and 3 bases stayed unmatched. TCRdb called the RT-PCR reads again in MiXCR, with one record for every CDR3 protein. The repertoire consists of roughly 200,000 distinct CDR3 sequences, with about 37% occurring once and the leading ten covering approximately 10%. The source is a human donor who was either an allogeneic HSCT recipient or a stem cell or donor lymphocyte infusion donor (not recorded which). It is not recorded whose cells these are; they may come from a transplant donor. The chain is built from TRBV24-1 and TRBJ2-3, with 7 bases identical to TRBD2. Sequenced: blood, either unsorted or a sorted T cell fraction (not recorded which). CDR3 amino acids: CATSVSSGDTQYF. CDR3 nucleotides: TGTGCCACCAGTGTGTCTAGCGGAGATACGCAGTATTTT.